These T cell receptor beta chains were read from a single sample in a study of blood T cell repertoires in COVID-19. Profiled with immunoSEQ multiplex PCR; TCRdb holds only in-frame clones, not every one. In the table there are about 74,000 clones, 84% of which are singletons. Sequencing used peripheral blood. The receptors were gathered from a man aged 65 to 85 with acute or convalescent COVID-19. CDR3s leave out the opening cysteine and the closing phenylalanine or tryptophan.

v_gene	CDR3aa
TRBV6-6	ASNILRGYTQY
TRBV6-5	ASLGSERGETQY
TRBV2	ASSGDQGTQY
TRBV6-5	ASNGQVGTDTQY
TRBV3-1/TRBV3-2	ASSQGQGRGTIY
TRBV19	ASSIQTGSEKLF
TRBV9	ASSVAAATGELF
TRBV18	ASSPLGQYDGELF
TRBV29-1	SVEDPGYGYT
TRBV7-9	ASSSGGGPREQY
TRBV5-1	ASSSTGYHETQY
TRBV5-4	ASSSDWGEGANYGYT
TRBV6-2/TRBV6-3	ASSYSRPRDTGELF
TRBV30	AWSAGQGNQPQH
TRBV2	ASRDRVSSYNEQF
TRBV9	ASSARTSGRDEQF
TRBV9	ASSVAAANTEAF
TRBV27	ASSLLGQGAGIGYT
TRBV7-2	ASSSIAGGQGSQY
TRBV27	ASKGHSLQGDEKLF
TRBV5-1	ASSLPGPRANVLT
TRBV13	ASSINGGAVNNEQF
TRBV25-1	ASADSYSYEQY
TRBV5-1	ASSPLGASGVSNEQF
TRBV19	ASSIVQGSYEQY
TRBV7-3	ASSPTSGGDTQY
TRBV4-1	ASSQDSSSGLYNEQF
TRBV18	ASSPLSGGLNEQF
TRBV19	AGQGTDNEKLF
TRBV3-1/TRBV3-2	ASSQVNSYT
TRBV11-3	ASSFSGSSNTEAF
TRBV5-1	ASSSTSTDTQY
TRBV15	ATSTSGTGKNQPQH
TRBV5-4	ASSAGPTDNSPLH
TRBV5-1	ASSFTGSTYEQY
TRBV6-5	ASSNRQGGDYGYT
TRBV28	ASSDRARQPQH
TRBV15	ATSGGSPSYNEQF
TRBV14	ASSRGGAGSGANVLT
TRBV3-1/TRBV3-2	ASSPPSGANTGELF